A single sample is the source of the 3 T cell receptor beta chains below, sequenced in a study of metastatic and nonmetastatic thyroid tumors. The entire patient cohort was treatment-naive prior to thyroid surgery. Through MiXCR, TCRdb re-clonotyped the PCR reads. The sample includes over 35,000 clones, around a sixth of them seen just once. The sequencing sample was made of tumor tissue. All receptors derive from a female donor with papillary thyroid cancer or a benign thyroid nodule (not recorded which). Some clones in this sample may be carry-over from other donors' samples.

This clone appeared many times. One base away lies a much larger clone, so this may be a sequencing read error. The chain carries TRBV6-1 and TRBJ2-7, with D maybe TRBD2 (5 bases). The CDR3 sequence is 13 residues long. V dropped 6 bases and J dropped 7 bases, with 16 bases sitting between them. CDR1 is MNHNS and CDR2 is SASEGT in the germline V gene. CDR3: CASRLPGRWEQYF. In DNA, the CDR3 is TGTGCCAGCAGACTACCGGGGAGATGGGAGCAGTACTTC.

This clone was observed at least ten times. This specimen includes other DNA sequences encoding the same CDR3. The chain uses TRBV5-6 and TRBJ1-2; no reliable D call. Germline lookup yields CDR1 SGHDT and CDR2 YYEEEE. The length of the CDR3 is 15 residues. The germline V and J ends were trimmed by 0 bases and 3 bases, with 12 bases remaining between them. CDR3 DNA sequence: TGTGCCAGCAGCTTGGGGTTACGGAGTGACTATGGCTACACCTTC. This translates into CASSLGLRSDYGYTF.

This clone was seen repeatedly, ten times or more. The chain joins TRBV18 to TRBJ2-2; D is undetermined. Germline CDR1 reads KGHSH; CDR2 reads LQKENI. The CDR3 consists of 11 residues. Deletions cut 3 bases from V and 4 bases from J, with 0 bases between. CDR3 sequence reads: CASSPTGELFF. The CDR3 nucleotides are TGTGCCAGCTCACCCACCGGGGAGCTGTTTTTT.